Each of the 23 T cell receptor beta chains below was sequenced from the same sample in a study of cytomegalovirus exposure and HLA in healthy donors. Both 60 Vbeta primers and 13 Jbeta primers went into the PCR. Clones were sequenced by immunoSEQ multiplex PCR, and TCRdb holds only the in-frame ones, with some missing. The repertoire holds 150,000 to 200,000 clones, about four fifths seen once, with 6% in the top ten. The source material was PBMCs. The receptors stem from a woman in her 30s in good health and CMV-seropositive.

The V and J genes are TRBV6-5 and TRBJ1-2, with D possibly being TRBD1 (5 bases). The CDR3 spans 14 residues. Trimming removed 2 bases from V and 7 bases from J, with 14 bases in between. From germline, CDR1 is MNHEY and CDR2 SVGAGI. The CDR3 bases are TGTGCCAGCAGTTACACAGGTGCTATCGGTGGCTACACCTTC. It encodes CASSYTGAIGGYTF.

This rearrangement joins TRBV6-5 to TRBJ1-5; D uncertain. V dropped 5 bases and J dropped 7 bases, with 12 bases sitting between them. The CDR3 has 13 residues. Germline-derived CDR1 and CDR2 are MNHEY and SVGAGI. The CDR3 here is CASSRGSFQPQHF. In nucleotides, the CDR3 is TGTGCCAGCAGTCGGGGTAGCTTCCAGCCCCAGCATTTT.

The chain joins TRBV14 to TRBJ2-3; 12 bases are shared with TRBD2. CDR3 size: 15 residues. In germline, CDR1 is SGHDN, CDR2 FVKESK. Germline trimming cut 4 bases from V and 6 bases from J; bases unmatched to any gene: 5. CDR3 residues: CASSPRLAGADTQYF. CDR3 in DNA: TGTGCCAGCAGCCCCCGACTAGCGGGAGCCGATACGCAGTATTTT. Drawing the rest from reference TRBV14 and TRBJ2-3, the complete variable domain is EAGVTQFPSHSVIEKGQTVTLRCDPISGHDNLYWYRRVMGKEIKFLLHFVKESKQDESGMPNNRFLAERTGGTYSTLKVQPAELEDSGVYFCASSPRLAGADTQYFGPGTRLTVL.

This chain connects TRBV28 to TRBJ2-7; D is perhaps TRBD1 (5 bases). The length of the CDR3 is 17 residues. The germline V gene has CDR1 MDHEN and CDR2 SYDVKM. V lost 1 base, J lost 1 base, and 17 bases lay in between. The DNA for the CDR3 is TGTGCCAGCAGTTTATTTAACAGGCCTCAACGTTCCTACGAGCAGTACTTC. Protein: CASSLFNRPQRSYEQYF.

This sequence joins TRBV7-8 and TRBJ1-4; 8 bases are shared with TRBD1. Germline CDR1 is SGHVS and CDR2 is FQNEAQ. CDR3 size: 15 residues. The junction had 6 bases not matched to a gene; V was cut back by 1 base and J by 8 bases. The CDR3 DNA follows: TGTGCCAGCAGCTTAGGGACAGGGATTTCGGAAAAACTGTTTTTT. Its translation: CASSLGTGISEKLFF.

This chain joins TRBV5-6 and TRBJ2-7; D unresolved. The CDR3 sequence is 14 residues long. The V and J ends lost 2 bases and 4 bases respectively, with 13 bases between them. Looked up from germline, CDR1 is SGHDT and CDR2 is YYEEEE. CDR3 protein: CASSFSPTSYEQYF. CDR3 nucleotide sequence: TGTGCCAGCAGCTTCTCGCCCACTTCTTACGAGCAGTACTTC.

The chain couples TRBV4-1 to TRBJ2-7, with D perhaps matching TRBD2 (5 bases). CDR3 length: 12 amino acids. Between the trimmed V and J ends, which lost 3 bases and 3 bases, there was a span of 6 bases. Germline CDR1 is MGHRA and CDR2 is YSYEKL. The CDR3 nucleotides are TGCGCCAGCAGCCACGGGGACTACGAGCAGTACTTC. Translation: CASSHGDYEQYF.

There are a few counts of this clone. The rearrangement uses TRBV5-5 and TRBJ2-7; D is perhaps TRBD1 (5 bases). CDR1 and CDR2 (germline): SGHKS, YYEKEE (reference sequence). This CDR3 contains 13 residues. The V end was cut by 0 bases, the J end by 2 bases, with 6 bases between. CDR3: CASSLVDTYEQYF. For the CDR3, the DNA is TGTGCCAGCAGCTTGGTGGACACCTACGAGCAGTACTTC.

This clone was recorded a few times. This chain links TRBV7-8 with TRBJ2-7, with unresolved D. CDR3 length: 12 residues. V dropped 4 bases and J dropped 5 bases, with 9 bases sitting between them. The germline CDR1 and CDR2 sequences are SGHVS and FQNEAQ. CDR3 sequence reads: CASSSYFDEQYF. In DNA, the CDR3 is TGTGCCAGCAGCTCATACTTCGACGAGCAGTACTTC. Based on the CDR3 plus reference TRBV7-8 and TRBJ2-7, the full variable domain is GAGVSQSPRYKVAKRGQDVALRCDPISGHVSLFWYQQALGQGPEFLTYFQNEAQLDKSGLPSDRFFAERPEGSVSTLKIQRTQQEDSAVYLCASSSYFDEQYFGPGTRLTVT.

CDR3: CATSREAGAQEKLFF. The CDR3 DNA reads TGTGCCACCAGCAGAGAGGCGGGGGCACAAGAAAAACTGTTTTTT. The chain recombines TRBV15 with TRBJ1-4; D perhaps matches TRBD1 (6 bases). V gave up 0 bases and J gave up 8 bases, with 13 bases separating them. This CDR3 is built from 15 residues. Germline V gene sequence: CDR1 LNHNV, CDR2 YYDKDF (reference sequence).

The rearrangement links TRBV19 to TRBJ1-5; 8 nucleotides line up with TRBD1. Germline trimming cut 5 bases from V and 5 bases from J; bases unmatched to any gene: 14. The CDR3 has 17 amino acids. Germline CDR1 LNHDA, CDR2 SQIVND (reference sequence). The CDR3 nucleotides read TGTGCCAGTAGTTCGGACAGGGCCCCTCTAGTAGATCAGCCCCAGCATTTT. This gives the protein CASSSDRAPLVDQPQHF.

This clone showed up just once. The chain employs TRBV2 and TRBJ2-1; 8 bases align to TRBD2. Germline V lookup: CDR1 SNHLY, CDR2 FYNNEI. V lost 3 bases, J lost 6 bases, and 4 bases stayed unmatched. This CDR3 is 14 amino acids long. The chain's CDR3 is CASSDDGGANEQFF. CDR3 coding DNA: TGTGCCAGCAGTGACGACGGGGGGGCCAATGAGCAGTTCTTC.

J is TRBJ2-3 and V is TRBV7-3; D is ambiguous. This CDR3 has 14 amino acids. The germline gives CDR1 SGHTA, CDR2 FQGTGA. Trimming left V 3 bases short and J 7 bases short, with 14 bases between. This chain's CDR3 is CASSFGSPGYTQYF. The CDR3 region has the DNA TGTGCCAGCAGCTTCGGCTCGCCCGGGTATACGCAGTATTTT.

The chain recombines TRBV27 with TRBJ2-1; 7 nucleotides line up with TRBD1. The CDR3 has 11 residues. The germline CDR1 and CDR2 sequences are MNHEY and SMNVEV (reference sequence). V was clipped by 7 bases and J by 6 bases; unmatched bases: 0. The CDR3 loop reads CASNRGNEQFF. DNA of the CDR3: TGTGCCAGCAACAGGGGCAATGAGCAGTTCTTC.

The chain recombines TRBV27 with TRBJ2-1, with 7 bases fitting TRBD2. J was trimmed by 7 bases and V by 6 bases; bases with no gene match: 12. The CDR3 covers 15 residues. Per the germline V gene, CDR1 is MNHEY and CDR2 is SMNVEV (reference sequence). CDR3 bases: TGTGCCAGCAGCCCCCGGGGGAGGGCCTTTAATGAGCAGTTCTTC. As protein: CASSPRGRAFNEQFF.

The gene calls are TRBV6-1 and TRBJ2-7, with 10 bases matching TRBD2. V was clipped by 11 bases and J by 2 bases; unmatched bases: 3. CDR3 length: 12 amino acids. Germline V gene data show CDR1 as MNHNS and CDR2 as SASEGT. The CDR3 reads CACTSGAYEQYF. The DNA of the CDR3 is TGTGCCTGCACTAGCGGGGCCTACGAGCAGTACTTC.

This clone was seen just once. This chain connects TRBV7-9 to TRBJ1-5; D may be TRBD1 (5 bases). The V and J ends lost 2 bases and 4 bases respectively, with 6 bases between them. Germline lookup yields CDR1 SEHNR and CDR2 FQNEAQ (reference sequence). This CDR3 is 13 amino acids long. The CDR3 DNA follows: TGTGCCAGCAGCTTACAGGGAAATCAGCCCCAGCATTTT. Translation: CASSLQGNQPQHF.

The chain couples TRBV5-1 to TRBJ2-7, with no clear D. The CDR3 is made up of 14 amino acids. The ends were cut back, 2 bases at V and 2 bases at J, with 11 bases in the middle. Germline V gives CDR1 SGHRS, CDR2 YFSETQ. CDR3 region: CASSLISPAYEQYF. In DNA, the CDR3 is TGCGCCAGCAGCTTAATTAGCCCTGCCTACGAGCAGTACTTC.

The rearrangement uses TRBV27 and TRBJ1-2; TRBD1 aligns across 7 bases. Germline trimming cut 5 bases from V and 4 bases from J; bases unmatched to any gene: 10. Looked up from germline, CDR1 is MNHEY and CDR2 is SMNVEV (reference sequence). There are 15 residues in the CDR3. Here the CDR3 reads CASSPQDRPRYGYTF. For the CDR3, the DNA is TGTGCCAGCAGTCCTCAGGACAGGCCTCGCTATGGCTACACCTTC.

This clone was seen a single time. The J gene is TRBJ1-2, the V gene TRBV2; D call uncertain. Trimming took 4 bases from V and 7 from J, leaving 13 bases between them. This CDR3 has 13 amino acids. The germline CDR1 and CDR2 sequences are SNHLY and FYNNEI. The CDR3 nucleotides read TGTGCCAGCAGTGGGAGTGTAAGTTTTGGCTACACCTTC. It encodes CASSGSVSFGYTF.

V usage is TRBV6-5 and J usage is TRBJ1-1; D not certain. The CDR3 spans 13 residues. The V gene lost 8 bases and the J gene lost 6 bases, with 16 bases spanning the gap. Per germline, CDR1 MNHEY and CDR2 SVGAGI. Written as DNA, the CDR3 is TGTGCCAGCGCTAGGCTCCCGGGAGCTGAAGCTTTCTTT. It is translated as CASARLPGAEAFF.

This clone is a singleton in its sample. This chain uses TRBV18 with TRBJ1-1; no reliable D call. V was cut by 3 bases and J by 2 bases, with 16 bases left in between. The CDR3 contains 16 residues. Germline CDR1 reads KGHSH; CDR2 reads LQKENI. The CDR3 loop reads CASSPRAFRANTEAFF. CDR3 sequence (DNA): TGTGCCAGCTCACCGAGGGCATTTAGGGCTAACACTGAAGCTTTCTTT.

The rearrangement joins TRBV4-1 to TRBJ2-2; D is ambiguous. The germline V and J ends were trimmed by 2 bases and 8 bases, with 9 bases remaining between them. Germline lookup yields CDR1 MGHRA and CDR2 YSYEKL. This CDR3 region has 13 residues. This CDR3 reads CASSQQQLGELFF. The CDR3 DNA reads as TGCGCCAGCAGCCAACAACAGCTGGGGGAGCTGTTTTTT.